The rows below give T cell receptor beta chains drawn from one sample of a study of cytomegalovirus exposure and HLA in healthy donors. The assay was immunoSEQ multiplex PCR, and TCRdb's table has in-frame clones only and misses some. Of 11,000 to 15,000 clones listed, 60% to 70% are singletons. Sample: PBMCs. The receptors derive from a woman aged 50 to 60 in good health and CMV-seropositive. The CDR3 runs from the conserved cysteine through the conserved F or W. The order of the fields is J gene, D gene, V gene, clone size, CDR3 protein, CDR3 DNA. The D gene is left open where the match is weak. Rows give clone size only sometimes, using once, few, many, or a class for an expanded clone.

J: TRBJ2-7; D: TRBD2; V: TRBV4-2; size: .; CDR3: CASSHPPLAGEGVKYF; DNA: TGTGCCAGCAGCCACCCTCCTCTAGCGGGGGAAGGTGTGAAGTACTTC
J: TRBJ2-7; D: TRBD1; V: TRBV30; size: .; CDR3: CAWSRDSLSYEQYF; DNA: TGTGCCTGGAGCCGGGACAGTCTTTCCTACGAGCAGTACTTC
J: TRBJ2-7; D: TRBD1; V: TRBV7-9; size: few; CDR3: CASGTGLYEKQYF; DNA: TGTGCCAGCGGGACAGGGCTATACGAGAAGCAGTACTTC
J: TRBJ1-5; D: TRBD1; V: TRBV28; size: .; CDR3: CVSGGIGQPQHF; DNA: TGTGTCTCAGGGGGTATAGGTCAGCCCCAGCATTTT
J: TRBJ2-7; D: TRBD1; V: TRBV29-1; size: .; CDR3: CSVAQGDRNEQYF; DNA: TGCAGCGTTGCACAGGGGGATAGGAACGAGCAGTACTTC
J: TRBJ2-5; D: TRBD1; V: TRBV20-1; size: .; CDR3: CSAIQGETQYF; DNA: TGCAGTGCCATACAGGGGGAGACCCAGTACTTC
J: TRBJ1-3; D: .; V: TRBV15; size: .; CDR3: CATSRRGAGNTIYF; DNA: TGTGCCACCAGCAGACGGGGGGCTGGAAACACCATATATTTT
J: TRBJ2-7; D: .; V: TRBV7-9; size: .; CDR3: CASSIGRSSYEQYF; DNA: TGTGCCAGCAGCATAGGACGGAGCTCCTACGAGCAGTACTTC
J: TRBJ1-1; D: .; V: TRBV5-6; size: .; CDR3: CASSLQRTEAFF; DNA: TGTGCCAGCAGCTTACAGCGGACTGAAGCTTTCTTT
J: TRBJ2-7; D: TRBD2; V: TRBV29-1; size: once; CDR3: CSVGLNNEQYF; DNA: TGCAGCGTGGGACTAAATAACGAGCAGTACTTC
J: TRBJ2-5; D: .; V: TRBV25-1; size: .; CDR3: CASSDPGVLETQYF; DNA: TGTGCCAGCAGTGACCCCGGGGTATTGGAGACCCAGTACTTC
J: TRBJ1-1; D: .; V: TRBV9; size: .; CDR3: CASSPPGGMNTEAFF; DNA: TGTGCCAGCAGCCCTCCGGGAGGGATGAACACTGAAGCTTTCTTT
J: TRBJ2-7; D: .; V: TRBV20-1; size: few; CDR3: CSARRVWEQYF; DNA: TGCAGTGCTAGACGGGTGTGGGAGCAGTACTTC
J: TRBJ2-7; D: TRBD2; V: TRBV5-1; size: .; CDR3: CASSSSGPLYEQYF; DNA: TGCGCCAGCAGCTCTAGCGGGCCCCTCTACGAGCAGTACTTC